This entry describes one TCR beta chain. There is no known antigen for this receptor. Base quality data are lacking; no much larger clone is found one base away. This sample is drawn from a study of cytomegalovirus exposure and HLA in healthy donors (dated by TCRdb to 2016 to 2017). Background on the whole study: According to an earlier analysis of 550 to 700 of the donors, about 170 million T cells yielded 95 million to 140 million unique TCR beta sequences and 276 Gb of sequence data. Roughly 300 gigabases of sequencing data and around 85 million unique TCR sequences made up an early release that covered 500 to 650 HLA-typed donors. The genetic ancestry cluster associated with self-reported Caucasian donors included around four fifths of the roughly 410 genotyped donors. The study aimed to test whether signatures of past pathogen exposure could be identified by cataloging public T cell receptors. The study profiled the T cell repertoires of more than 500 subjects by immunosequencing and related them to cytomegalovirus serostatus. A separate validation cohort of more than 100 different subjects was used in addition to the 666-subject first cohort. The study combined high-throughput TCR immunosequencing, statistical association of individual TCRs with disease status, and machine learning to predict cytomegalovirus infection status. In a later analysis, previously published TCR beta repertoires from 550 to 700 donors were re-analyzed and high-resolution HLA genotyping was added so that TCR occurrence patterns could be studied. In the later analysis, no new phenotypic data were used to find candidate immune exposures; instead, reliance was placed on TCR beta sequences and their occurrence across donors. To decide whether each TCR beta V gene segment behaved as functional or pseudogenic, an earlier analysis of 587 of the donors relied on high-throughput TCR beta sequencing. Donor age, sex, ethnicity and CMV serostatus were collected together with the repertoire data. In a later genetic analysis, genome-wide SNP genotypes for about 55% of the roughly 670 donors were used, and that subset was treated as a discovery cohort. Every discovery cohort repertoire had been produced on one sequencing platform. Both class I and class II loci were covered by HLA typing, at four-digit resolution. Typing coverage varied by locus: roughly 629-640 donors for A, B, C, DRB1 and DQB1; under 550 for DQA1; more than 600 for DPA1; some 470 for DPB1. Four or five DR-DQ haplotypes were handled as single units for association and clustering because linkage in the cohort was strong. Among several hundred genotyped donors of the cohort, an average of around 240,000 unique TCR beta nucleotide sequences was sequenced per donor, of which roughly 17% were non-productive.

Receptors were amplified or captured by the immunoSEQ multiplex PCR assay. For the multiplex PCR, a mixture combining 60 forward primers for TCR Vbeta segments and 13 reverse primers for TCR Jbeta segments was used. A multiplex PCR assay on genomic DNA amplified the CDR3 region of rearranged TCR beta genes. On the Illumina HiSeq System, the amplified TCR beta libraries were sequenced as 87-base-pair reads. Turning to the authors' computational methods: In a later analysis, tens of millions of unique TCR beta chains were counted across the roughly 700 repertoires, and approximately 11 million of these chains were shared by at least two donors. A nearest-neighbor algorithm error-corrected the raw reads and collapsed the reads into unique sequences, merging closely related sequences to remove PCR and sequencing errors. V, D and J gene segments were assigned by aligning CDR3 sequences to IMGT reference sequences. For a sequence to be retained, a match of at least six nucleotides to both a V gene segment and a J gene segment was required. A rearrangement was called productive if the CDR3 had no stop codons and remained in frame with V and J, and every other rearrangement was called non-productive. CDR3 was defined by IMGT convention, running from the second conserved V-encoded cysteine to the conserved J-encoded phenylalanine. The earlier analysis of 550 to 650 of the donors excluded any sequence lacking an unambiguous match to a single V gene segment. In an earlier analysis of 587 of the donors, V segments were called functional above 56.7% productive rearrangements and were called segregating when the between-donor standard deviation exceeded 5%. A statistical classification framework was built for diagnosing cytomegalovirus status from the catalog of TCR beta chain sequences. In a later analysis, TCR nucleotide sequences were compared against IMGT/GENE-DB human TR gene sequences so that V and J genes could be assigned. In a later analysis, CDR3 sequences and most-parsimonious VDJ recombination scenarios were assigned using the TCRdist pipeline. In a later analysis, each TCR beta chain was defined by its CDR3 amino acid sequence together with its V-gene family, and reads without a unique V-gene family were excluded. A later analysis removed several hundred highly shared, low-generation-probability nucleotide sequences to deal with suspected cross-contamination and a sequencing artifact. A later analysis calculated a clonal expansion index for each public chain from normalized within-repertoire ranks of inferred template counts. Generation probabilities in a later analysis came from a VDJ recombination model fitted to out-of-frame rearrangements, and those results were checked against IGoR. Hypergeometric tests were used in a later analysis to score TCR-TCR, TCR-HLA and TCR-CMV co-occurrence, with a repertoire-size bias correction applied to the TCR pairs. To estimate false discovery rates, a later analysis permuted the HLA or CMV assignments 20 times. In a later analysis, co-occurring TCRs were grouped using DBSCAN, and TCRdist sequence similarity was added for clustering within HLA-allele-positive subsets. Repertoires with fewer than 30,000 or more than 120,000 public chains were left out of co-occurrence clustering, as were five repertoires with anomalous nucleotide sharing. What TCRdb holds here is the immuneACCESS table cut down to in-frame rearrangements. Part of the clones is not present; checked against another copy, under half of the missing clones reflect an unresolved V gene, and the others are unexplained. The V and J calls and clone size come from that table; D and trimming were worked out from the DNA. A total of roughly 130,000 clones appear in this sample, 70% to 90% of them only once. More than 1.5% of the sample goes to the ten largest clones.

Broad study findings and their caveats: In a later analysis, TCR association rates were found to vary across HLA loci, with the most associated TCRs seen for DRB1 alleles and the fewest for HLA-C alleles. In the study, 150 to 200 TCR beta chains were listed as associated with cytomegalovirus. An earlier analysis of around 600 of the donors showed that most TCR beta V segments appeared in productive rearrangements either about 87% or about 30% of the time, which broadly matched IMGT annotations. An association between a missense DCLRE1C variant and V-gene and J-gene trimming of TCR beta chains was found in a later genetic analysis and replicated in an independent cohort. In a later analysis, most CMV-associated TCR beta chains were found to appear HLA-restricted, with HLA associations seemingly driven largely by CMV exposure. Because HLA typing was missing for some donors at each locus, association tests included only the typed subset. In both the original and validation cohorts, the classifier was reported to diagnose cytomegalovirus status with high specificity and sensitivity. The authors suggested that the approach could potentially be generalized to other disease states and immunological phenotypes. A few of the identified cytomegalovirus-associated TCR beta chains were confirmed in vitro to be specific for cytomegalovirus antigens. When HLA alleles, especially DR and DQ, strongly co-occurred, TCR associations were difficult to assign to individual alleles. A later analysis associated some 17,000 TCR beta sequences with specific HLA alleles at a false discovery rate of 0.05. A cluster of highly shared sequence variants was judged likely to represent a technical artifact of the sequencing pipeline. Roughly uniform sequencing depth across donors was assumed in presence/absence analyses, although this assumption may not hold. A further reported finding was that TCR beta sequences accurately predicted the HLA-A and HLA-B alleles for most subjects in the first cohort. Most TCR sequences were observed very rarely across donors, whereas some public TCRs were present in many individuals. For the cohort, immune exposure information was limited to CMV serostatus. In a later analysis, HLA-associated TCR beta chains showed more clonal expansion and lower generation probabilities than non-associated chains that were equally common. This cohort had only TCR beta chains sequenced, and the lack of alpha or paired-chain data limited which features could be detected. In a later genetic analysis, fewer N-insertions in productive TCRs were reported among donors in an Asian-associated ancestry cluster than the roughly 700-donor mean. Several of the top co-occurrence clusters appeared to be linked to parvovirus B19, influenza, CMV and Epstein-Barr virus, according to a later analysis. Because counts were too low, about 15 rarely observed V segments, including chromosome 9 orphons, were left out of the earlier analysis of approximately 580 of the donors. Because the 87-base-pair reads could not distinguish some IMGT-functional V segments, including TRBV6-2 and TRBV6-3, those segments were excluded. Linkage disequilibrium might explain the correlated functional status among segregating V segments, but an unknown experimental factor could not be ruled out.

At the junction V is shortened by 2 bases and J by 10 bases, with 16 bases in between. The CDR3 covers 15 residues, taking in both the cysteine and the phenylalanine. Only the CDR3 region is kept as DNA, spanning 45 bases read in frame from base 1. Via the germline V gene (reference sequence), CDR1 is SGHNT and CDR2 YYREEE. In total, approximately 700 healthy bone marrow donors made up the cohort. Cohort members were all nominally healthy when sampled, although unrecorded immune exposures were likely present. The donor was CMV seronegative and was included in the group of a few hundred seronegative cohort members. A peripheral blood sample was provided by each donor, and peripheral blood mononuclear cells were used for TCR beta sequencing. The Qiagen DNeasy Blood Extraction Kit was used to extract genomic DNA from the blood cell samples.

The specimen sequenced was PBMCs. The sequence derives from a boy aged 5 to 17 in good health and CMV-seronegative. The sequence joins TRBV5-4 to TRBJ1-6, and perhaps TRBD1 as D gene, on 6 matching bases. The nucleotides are TGTGCCAGCAGCTTAGCCGGGGTCGACAGGTCACCCCTCCACTTT. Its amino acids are CASSLAGVDRSPLHF.